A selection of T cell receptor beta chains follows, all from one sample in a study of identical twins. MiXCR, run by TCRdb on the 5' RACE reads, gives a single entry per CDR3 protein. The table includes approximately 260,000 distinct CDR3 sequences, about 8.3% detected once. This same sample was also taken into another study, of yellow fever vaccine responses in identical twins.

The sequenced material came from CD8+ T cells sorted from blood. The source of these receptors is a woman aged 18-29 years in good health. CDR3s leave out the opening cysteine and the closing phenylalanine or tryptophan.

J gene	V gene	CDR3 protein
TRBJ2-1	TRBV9	ASSVASKESQV
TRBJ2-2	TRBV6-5	ASSYSITGELF
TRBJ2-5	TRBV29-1	SAVPAGTGGETQY
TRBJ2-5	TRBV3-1	ASSQGLAKETQY
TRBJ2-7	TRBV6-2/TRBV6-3	ASTISAGRSYEQY
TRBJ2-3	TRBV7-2	ASSPLAGGSDTQY
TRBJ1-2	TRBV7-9	ASTLDPGGDGYT
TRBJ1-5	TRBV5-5	ASSEEERQPQH
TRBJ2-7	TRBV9	ASSVVGDPPVLY
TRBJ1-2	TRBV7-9	ASSLDSWDGYT
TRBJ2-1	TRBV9	ASSVSGTSGSYNEQF
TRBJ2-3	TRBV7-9	ASGVDTQY
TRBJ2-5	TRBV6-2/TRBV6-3	ASSFLFPDSSQETQY